A single sample is the source of the 26 T cell receptor beta chains below, sequenced in a study of T-cell memory formation after mild COVID-19. TCRdb re-analysed the 5' RACE reads in MiXCR, keeping a single row per CDR3 protein. The sample carries roughly 580,000 distinct CDR3 sequences, roughly 18% recorded once. The specimen was PBMCs or a T cell subset sorted from them (not recorded which). The source is an adult woman who had mild COVID-19 (a few samples of this study predate the infection). Cell type and time point are not known.

In its sample, this clonotype was seen a few times. The gene calls are TRBV4-3 and TRBJ2-3; D ambiguous. Per the germline V gene, CDR1 is LGHNA and CDR2 is YSLEER. Trimming removed 3 bases at V and 0 bases at J, with 4 bases between. This CDR3 is 13 amino acids long. In nucleotides, the CDR3 is TGCGCCAGCAGCCATGGCAGCACAGATACGCAGTATTTT. Amino acids: CASSHGSTDTQYF.

The rearrangement joins TRBV27 to TRBJ1-1; D is perhaps TRBD1 (5 bases). CDR1 and CDR2 (germline): MNHEY, SMNVEV (reference sequence). The CDR3 consists of 15 residues. Trimming left V 0 bases short and J 4 bases short, with 12 bases between. CDR3 coding DNA: TGTGCCAGCAGTTTATCTCCGGGGGGGAGCACTGAAGCTTTCTTT. Its protein product is CASSLSPGGSTEAFF.

V usage is TRBV20-1 and J usage is TRBJ2-3; 10 positions match TRBD2. The germline V gene encodes CDR1 DFQATT and CDR2 SNEGSKA (reference sequence). The CDR3 has 16 amino acids. Trimming cost V 5 bases and J 5 bases; bases outside gene matches: 13. The CDR3 DNA reads as TGCAGTGCTCTTCTGCTAGCGGGAGACGTCGTAGATACGCAGTATTTT. Its translation: CSALLLAGDVVDTQYF.

DNA of the CDR3: TGTGCCAGCAGTTTCCCGACAGGGAATAGCAATCAGCCCCAGCATTTT. Translating it yields CASSFPTGNSNQPQHF. The V gene is TRBV28, the J gene TRBJ1-5, with 7 bases lining up with TRBD1. The V gene's germline CDR1 is MDHEN and CDR2 SYDVKM. The V and J ends lost 3 bases and 0 bases, in that order; junction bases with no gene match: 5. The CDR3 totals 16 residues.

In this sample, this clonotype turned up a few times. This rearrangement joins TRBV4-3 to TRBJ2-6, with D possibly called TRBD1 or TRBD2 (5 bases each). Germline V gene lookup returns CDR1 LGHNA and CDR2 YSLEER. This CDR3 has 17 residues. V lost 0 bases to trimming and J lost 4 bases, with 13 bases between them. This chain's CDR3 is CASSQEVEGTGANVLTF. Written as DNA, the CDR3 is TGCGCCAGCAGCCAAGAAGTTGAGGGGACCGGGGCCAACGTCCTGACTTTC.

This clonotype was detected only a few times. The chain carries TRBV12-3 or TRBV12-4 and TRBJ1-2; 9 bases map to TRBD1. V gave up 1 base and J gave up 4 bases; unmatched junction bases: 4. The CDR3 spans 15 residues. In nucleotides, the CDR3 is TGTGCCAGCAGTTTAGGGACAGGGGCGAGCTATGGCTACACCTTC. Translated, it gives CASSLGTGASYGYTF.

This clonotype was counted many times. The rearrangement joins TRBV11-2 to TRBJ2-7, with D unclear. CDR3 length: 17 residues. Looked up from germline, CDR1 is SGHAT and CDR2 is FQNNGV. V lost 0 bases and J lost 1, with 16 bases in between. CDR3 coding DNA: TGTGCCAGCAGCTTAGATCTTGCAGGCCCCGAATCCTACGAGCAGTACTTC. This encodes CASSLDLAGPESYEQYF.

Only a few counts were recorded for this clonotype. The junction does not match germline at one end; this may be a read error. V and J are TRBV7-7 and TRBJ2-5, with D hard to call. CDR1 SSHAT and CDR2 FNYEAQ come from the germline V gene (reference sequence). The CDR3 has 11 amino acids. The CDR3 here is CASSAQRTQYF. Written as DNA, the CDR3 is TGTGCTAGCAGCGCTCAACGGACCCAGTACTTC.

The chain has TRBV7-9 and TRBJ2-1, with 7 bases matching TRBD1. Germline V gene data show CDR1 as SEHNR and CDR2 as FQNEAQ (reference sequence). J was trimmed by 10 bases and V by 0 bases; bases with no gene match: 3. The CDR3 has 13 residues. CDR3 amino acids: CASSLAPGQEQFF. As DNA, the CDR3 is TGTGCCAGCAGCTTAGCTCCGGGACAGGAGCAGTTCTTC.

This chain uses TRBV6-5 with TRBJ1-1; tentative D call: TRBD1 (6 bases). The V gene lost 2 bases and the J gene lost 1 base, with 8 bases spanning the gap. This CDR3 comprises 14 residues. The germline V gene has CDR1 MNHEY and CDR2 SVGAGI. CDR3 amino acids: CASSYGGQNTEAFF. The CDR3 nucleotides are TGTGCCAGCAGTTACGGGGGACAGAACACTGAAGCTTTCTTT.

This clonotype has only a few counts. This rearrangement joins TRBV10-3 to TRBJ1-2; 7 bases are shared with TRBD1. V lost 8 bases, J lost 1 base, and 10 bases stayed unmatched. The germline gives CDR1 ENHRY, CDR2 SYGVKD. This CDR3 spans 15 amino acids. The CDR3 region is CAIRRQGQFNYGYTF. The CDR3 DNA sequence: TGTGCCATCCGAAGACAGGGACAGTTTAACTATGGCTACACCTTC.

The genes are TRBV12-3 or TRBV12-4 and TRBJ1-1; no reliable D call. Trimming removed 1 base from V and 7 bases from J, with 10 bases in between. This CDR3 spans 13 amino acids. CDR3 protein: CASSLGDNLEAFF. The CDR3, as DNA: TGTGCCAGCAGTTTAGGCGATAACCTTGAAGCTTTCTTT.

The chain joins TRBV2 to TRBJ1-2; D is possibly TRBD1 (5 bases). The CDR3 has 17 residues. With 1 base removed from V and 4 bases from J, the gap between germline ends came to 19 bases. Germline CDR1 is SNHLY and CDR2 is FYNNEI. DNA of the CDR3: TGTGCCAGCAGTGAAGGGGTACAGGTGACGGCGGGCTATGGCTACACCTTC. The encoded protein is CASSEGVQVTAGYGYTF. The variable domain in full, completed from reference TRBV2 and TRBJ1-2, reads EPEVTQTPSHQVTQMGQEVILRCVPISNHLYFYWYRQILGQKVEFLVSFYNNEISEKSEIFDDQFSVERPDGSNFTLKIRSTKLEDSAMYFCASSEGVQVTAGYGYTFGSGTRLTVV.

J is TRBJ2-1 and V is TRBV30; no clear D gene. The V and J ends lost 2 bases and 0 bases respectively, with 11 bases between them. The length of the CDR3 is 15 residues. CDR1 and CDR2 (germline): GTSNPN, SVGIG (reference sequence). In nucleotides, the CDR3 is TGTGCCTGGAGTCCAACCCCGAGCTCCTACAATGAGCAGTTCTTC. Amino acid sequence: CAWSPTPSSYNEQFF.

V and J are TRBV7-8 and TRBJ2-7, with 12 nucleotides matching TRBD1. Trimming at V came to 0 bases and at J to 4 bases, leaving 4 bases not matched to a gene. The germline CDR1 and CDR2 sequences are SGHVS and FQNEAQ. The CDR3 covers 16 residues. This chain's CDR3 is CASSLAPGQGAYEQYF. In DNA, the CDR3 is TGTGCCAGCAGCTTAGCACCGGGACAGGGGGCTTACGAGCAGTACTTC.

About this clonotype: Just one base apart from a much larger clone, this may be a read error. CDR3 in DNA: TGTGCCAGCAGCTCCAGACAGGGAGCCTACGAGCAGTACTTC. This codes for CASSSRQGAYEQYF. The rearrangement links TRBV5-5 to TRBJ2-7; TRBD1 aligns across 7 bases. Germline CDR1 SGHKS, CDR2 YYEKEE (reference sequence). The V gene end was trimmed by 3 bases and the J gene end by 2 bases; junction bases not matched to a gene: 5. This CDR3 spans 14 amino acids.

This rearrangement joins TRBV4-1 to TRBJ2-6, with a tentative D call TRBD2 (5 bases). Trimming pared 4 bases from V and 0 bases from J, leaving 16 bases between. CDR1 MGHRA and CDR2 YSYEKL come from the germline V gene. There are 18 residues in the CDR3. CDR3: CASSRPGIHLSGANVLTF. The CDR3 nucleotides read TGCGCCAGCAGCCGTCCCGGGATTCACCTCTCTGGGGCCAACGTCCTGACTTTC.

This clonotype has only a few counts. The chain recombines TRBV12-3 or TRBV12-4 with TRBJ2-5, with TRBD2 identical over 9 bases. V gave up 4 bases and J gave up 2 bases; unmatched junction bases: 8. There are 16 residues in the CDR3. The DNA of the CDR3 is TGTGCCAGCAGTTCCAGACTAGCGGAGGGGCAAGAGACCCAGTACTTC. It yields the protein CASSSRLAEGQETQYF.

The rearrangement uses TRBV7-3 and TRBJ2-2; 12 bases fit TRBD2. In germline, CDR1 is SGHTA, CDR2 FQGTGA. The CDR3 has 16 amino acids. The J segment lost 4 bases and the V segment lost 4 bases, leaving 4 bases of the junction unmatched. This chain's CDR3 is CASSSRLAGVTGELFF. CDR3 nucleotide sequence: TGTGCCAGCAGCTCGAGACTAGCGGGAGTCACCGGGGAGCTGTTTTTT. Full variable domain (remainder filled in from reference TRBV7-3 and TRBJ2-2): GAGVSQTPSNKVTEKGKYVELRCDPISGHTALYWYRQSLGQGPEFLIYFQGTGAADDSGLPNDRFFAVRPEGSVSTLKIQRTERGDSAVYLCASSSRLAGVTGELFFGEGSRLTVL.

This clonotype was counted only a few times. The chain uses TRBV5-1 and TRBJ1-2, with 7 bases identical to TRBD1. The CDR3 is made up of 16 amino acids. CDR1 is SGHRS, CDR2 YFSETQ, per germline. With V trimmed by 4 bases and J by 0 bases, 9 bases remained unmatched. The CDR3 is CASSGWGTVPNYGYTF. The CDR3, as DNA: TGCGCCAGCAGCGGTTGGGGGACAGTCCCTAACTATGGCTACACCTTC.

V usage is TRBV5-1 and J usage is TRBJ2-1, with TRBD2 matching 10 bases. The germline V gene encodes CDR1 SGHRS and CDR2 YFSETQ. The CDR3 runs 12 residues. The trim removed 4 bases at V and 13 bases at J, leaving 5 bases unmatched. CDR3 in amino acids: CASSVASGGQFF. CDR3 sequence (DNA): TGCGCCAGCAGCGTCGCTAGCGGGGGCCAGTTCTTC. Filled out from reference TRBV5-1 and TRBJ2-1, the complete variable domain reads KAGVTQTPRYLIKTRGQQVTLSCSPISGHRSVSWYQQTPGQGLQFLFEYFSETQRNKGNFPGRFSGRQFSNSRSEMNVSTLELGDSALYLCASSVASGGQFFGPGTRLTVL.

The chain couples TRBV7-7 to TRBJ2-2; D is unclear. This CDR3 region has 15 residues. Germline V gene data show CDR1 as SSHAT and CDR2 as FNYEAQ (reference sequence). The ends were cut back, 1 base at V and 4 bases at J, with 10 bases in the middle. The CDR3 region is CASSLEGVGTGELFF. In DNA, the CDR3 is TGTGCCAGCAGCTTAGAAGGAGTTGGCACCGGGGAGCTGTTTTTT.

The table lists this clonotype with a few counts. The chain is built from TRBV24-1 and TRBJ2-3; D unclear. Deletions cut 1 base from V and 5 bases from J, with 9 bases between. There are 14 residues in the CDR3. Germline V gene lookup returns CDR1 KGHDR and CDR2 SFDVKD. In DNA form, the CDR3 reads TGTGCCACCAGTGATTTCCGGCGAGGAGATACGCAGTATTTT. Amino acids: CATSDFRRGDTQYF.

In this sample, this clonotype turned up a few times. This sequence joins TRBV18 and TRBJ1-2; D unresolved. CDR3 length equals 14 residues. Trimming removed 2 bases from V and 6 bases from J, with 13 bases in between. Per the germline V gene, CDR1 is KGHSH and CDR2 is LQKENI. CDR3 amino acids: CASSPRLPDDGYTF. The CDR3 bases are TGTGCCAGCTCACCAAGACTCCCCGACGATGGCTACACCTTC.

This clonotype was observed a few times. This chain uses TRBV27 with TRBJ1-3, with 7 positions matching TRBD1. CDR1 is MNHEY and CDR2 is SMNVEV in the germline V gene (reference sequence). CDR3 length: 16 residues. V lost 2 bases, J lost 0 bases, and 4 bases stayed unmatched. For the CDR3, the DNA is TGTGCCAGCAGTTTAACCGGGACAGCCTCTGGAAACACCATATATTTT. This translates into CASSLTGTASGNTIYF.

This clonotype was detected a few times. The genes are TRBV6-2 or TRBV6-3 and TRBJ2-4, with 8 nucleotides matching TRBD1. The CDR3 extends over 17 amino acids. After removal of 7 bases from V and 5 bases from J, the junction contained 16 bases not matched to a gene. CDR1 and CDR2 (germline): MNHEY, SVGEGT. The CDR3 spells CASTLTGGVDPENIQYF. The CDR3 nucleotides are TGTGCCAGCACTCTCACAGGGGGTGTTGATCCGGAAAACATTCAGTACTTC.